Below, 17 T cell receptor beta chains from the same sample are listed, as sequenced in a study of blood T cell repertoires in COVID-19. Profiling relied on immunoSEQ multiplex PCR, and the TCRdb table lists in-frame clones only, not all of them. The table has a few hundred thousand clones, around nine tenths seen once. Material for sequencing was PBMCs or T cells enriched from blood (not recorded which). The receptors come from a woman aged 25 to 39 who had recovered from COVID-19.

V gene TRBV29-1 combines with J gene TRBJ1-2; 8 bases line up with TRBD1. CDR1 and CDR2 (germline): SQVTM, ANQGSEA. V was clipped by 2 bases and J by 8 bases; unmatched bases: 13. The CDR3 has 15 residues. CDR3 sequence (DNA): TGCAGCGTTGAACAAAGGAGACAGGGGTCCCCAGGCTACACCTTC. Translation gives CSVEQRRQGSPGYTF.

The rearrangement uses TRBV7-3 and TRBJ1-2, with 9 bases fitting TRBD1. The J segment lost 6 bases and the V segment lost 4 bases, leaving 6 bases of the junction unmatched. Germline assignment: CDR1 SGHTA and CDR2 FQGTGA. This CDR3 spans 14 amino acids. The CDR3 loop is CASSYTGGSDGYTF. In DNA, the CDR3 is TGTGCCAGCAGCTATACAGGGGGCTCGGATGGCTACACCTTC. Complete variable domain (other parts from reference TRBV7-3 and TRBJ1-2): GAGVSQTPSNKVTEKGKYVELRCDPISGHTALYWYRQSLGQGPEFLIYFQGTGAADDSGLPNDRFFAVRPEGSVSTLKIQRTERGDSAVYLCASSYTGGSDGYTFGSGTRLTVV.

About this clone itself: Its ends do not fully match the called genes, so a read error is possible. The J gene is TRBJ2-5, the V gene TRBV7-7; 9 bases line up with TRBD2. Germline lookup yields CDR1 SSHAT and CDR2 FNYEAQ (reference sequence). The CDR3 totals 15 residues. The CDR3 spells CASSFGGGARETQYF. The DNA for the CDR3 is TGTGCTAGCAGCTTTGGCGGGGGGGCCCGAGAGACCCAGTACTTC.

The count of this clone is one. The gene calls are TRBV4-3 and TRBJ1-2; 7 nucleotides line up with TRBD1. This CDR3 contains 19 residues. With V trimmed by 0 bases and J by 4 bases, 17 bases remained unmatched. CDR1 LGHNA and CDR2 YSLEER come from the germline V gene. CDR3 loop: CASSQDTAGGIFGGYGYTF. In DNA, the CDR3 is TGCGCCAGCAGCCAAGATACGGCAGGGGGTATTTTCGGGGGCTATGGCTACACCTTC.

The rearrangement uses TRBV19 and TRBJ1-1; 11 positions agree with TRBD1. The CDR3 extends over 13 amino acids. Germline CDR1 and CDR2: LNHDA and SQIVND (reference sequence). Trimming took 1 base from V and 10 from J; bases not matched to a gene: 2. This CDR3 is CASSIVGTGGAFF. CDR3 nucleotides: TGTGCCAGTAGTATAGTTGGGACAGGGGGAGCTTTCTTT.

The V call is TRBV4-2, the J call TRBJ1-1, with TRBD1 identical over 7 bases. Germline values: CDR1 LGHNA, CDR2 YNFKEQ. With 5 bases clipped from V and 4 bases from J, the junction kept 7 bases outside the gene matches. This CDR3 spans 14 amino acids. The CDR3 region is CASSGRQGATEAFF. The CDR3 DNA reads TGTGCCAGCAGCGGTCGACAGGGAGCCACTGAAGCTTTCTTT.

This clone was counted only a few times. V and J are TRBV5-1 and TRBJ1-5; the match to TRBD1 covers 7 bases. This CDR3 comprises 15 residues. Germline values: CDR1 SGHRS, CDR2 YFSETQ. V was pared by 0 bases and J by 7 bases, with 7 bases of the junction left unmatched. CDR3 sequence (DNA): TGCGCCAGCAGCTTGGGACAGGGCCCAAACCAGCCCCAGCATTTT. Its translation: CASSLGQGPNQPQHF.

This clone is medium-sized in the sample. The chain employs TRBV6-1 and TRBJ2-7, with D perhaps matching TRBD1 (5 bases). CDR1 is MNHNS and CDR2 is SASEGT in the germline V gene. V lost 6 bases and J 3 bases, leaving 15 bases between the germline ends. CDR3 size: 14 residues. CDR3 sequence: CASSAVGRDYEQYF. CDR3 nucleotides: TGTGCCAGCAGCGCTGTGGGGCGTGACTACGAGCAGTACTTC.

As to this clone: This sample also contains other DNA sequences that code for the same CDR3. The genes are TRBV27 and TRBJ1-5; maybe TRBD1 (6 bases). Germline lookup yields CDR1 MNHEY and CDR2 SMNVEV (reference sequence). The CDR3 has 13 amino acids. Trimming shortened V by 3 bases and J by 3 bases, and 6 bases separated the two germline ends. As DNA, the CDR3 is TGTGCCAGCAGTTTGGGACACAATCAGCCCCAGCATTTT. It yields the protein CASSLGHNQPQHF.

This chain uses TRBV10-3 with TRBJ2-5; D is perhaps TRBD2 (7 bases). V was clipped by 5 bases and J by 4 bases, with 11 bases between them. The germline V gene encodes CDR1 ENHRY and CDR2 SYGVKD. There are 13 residues in the CDR3. CDR3 bases: TGTGCCATCAGTTTGGGGGGGGCAGAGACCCAGTACTTC. Translating it yields CAISLGGAETQYF.

The chain carries TRBV6-1 and TRBJ1-1; D might be TRBD1 (5 bases). The V and J ends lost 3 bases and 4 bases respectively, with 12 bases between them. CDR1 MNHNS and CDR2 SASEGT come from the germline V gene. The CDR3 covers 14 residues. The CDR3 loop is CASSETLGATEAFF. In nucleotides, the CDR3 is TGTGCCAGCAGTGAGACCTTAGGGGCCACTGAAGCTTTCTTT.

This chain joins TRBV5-6 and TRBJ2-7, with 12 bases that match TRBD1. This CDR3 region has 17 residues. CDR1 is SGHDT and CDR2 is YYEEEE in the germline V gene. With V trimmed by 3 bases and J by 7 bases, 14 bases remained unmatched. CDR3 in amino acids: CASSWLHPGQGAWEQYF. The DNA for the CDR3 is TGTGCCAGCAGCTGGCTCCATCCGGGACAGGGGGCGTGGGAGCAGTACTTC.

This chain joins TRBV7-8 and TRBJ1-2; the D gene is possibly TRBD1 (5 bases). The CDR3 is 12 amino acids. The V end was cut by 3 bases, the J end by 8 bases, with 10 bases between. Germline V gives CDR1 SGHVS, CDR2 FQNEAQ. In nucleotides, the CDR3 is TGTGCCAGCAGCTTCCAGGGAGGAGGCTACACCTTC. It specifies CASSFQGGGYTF.

The chain couples TRBV9 to TRBJ1-1; D remains ambiguous. Per germline, CDR1 SGDLS and CDR2 YYNGEE. V gave up 0 bases and J gave up 2 bases, with 5 bases separating them. The CDR3 spans 13 residues. The CDR3 is CASSVDQNTEAFF. CDR3 DNA: TGTGCCAGCAGCGTAGATCAAAACACTGAAGCTTTCTTT.

The rearrangement links TRBV5-1 to TRBJ2-3; no reliable D call. The CDR3 totals 12 residues. Trimming left V 7 bases short and J 0 bases short, with 6 bases between. The germline gives CDR1 SGHRS, CDR2 YFSETQ. The DNA of the CDR3 is TGCGCCAGCTCCGGGAGCACAGATACGCAGTATTTT. Its protein is CASSGSTDTQYF.

The chain couples TRBV19 to TRBJ1-6; no definite D call. V was pared by 5 bases and J by 9 bases, with 14 bases between. Germline assignment: CDR1 LNHDA and CDR2 SQIVND (reference sequence). This CDR3 region has 14 residues. CDR3: CASSLTDFGSPLHF. For the CDR3, the DNA is TGTGCCAGTAGTCTTACAGATTTTGGTTCACCCCTCCACTTT.

This rearrangement joins TRBV27 to TRBJ1-3; 7 bases match TRBD1. The CDR3 has 16 amino acids. Germline V gene sequence: CDR1 MNHEY, CDR2 SMNVEV (reference sequence). The V gene end was trimmed by 11 bases and the J gene end by 4 bases; junction bases not matched to a gene: 17. CDR3 sequence (DNA): TGTGCCGGGCAGGACGTCGGCCAGGGGGGAGGAAACACCATATATTTT. Residues: CAGQDVGQGGGNTIYF.